Included here is one T cell receptor beta chain sequence, with context. Its target is not known. This record comes from a study of cytomegalovirus exposure and HLA in healthy donors. General observations from the study: Researchers counted around 170 TCR beta chains as cytomegalovirus-associated. Indistinguishable V segments such as TRBV6-2 and TRBV6-3 were excluded.

V gave up 4 bases and J gave up 4 bases; unmatched junction bases: 8. The germline V gene has CDR1 MDHEN and CDR2 SYDVKM. The CDR3 runs to 16 residues. The primer mix had 60 Vbeta and 13 Jbeta primers. Using immunoSEQ multiplex PCR, the repertoire was profiled, and TCRdb retains in-frame clones only, with some absent. The profile covers about 170,000 clones, with roughly 82% appearing a single time and approximately 1.4% taken by the ten largest. The rearrangement uses TRBV28 and TRBJ1-5; the match to TRBD1 covers 9 bases. Sequenced sample: PBMCs. This clonotype was obtained from a girl aged 10-17 years in good health and CMV-seropositive. The CDR3 DNA is TGTGCCAGCAGTTCCGGAGGGACAGGGTGGAATCAGCCCCAGCATTTT. Its translation is CASSSGGTGWNQPQHF. Full variable domain (missing parts from reference TRBV28 and TRBJ1-5): DVKVTQSSRYLVKRTGEKVFLECVQDMDHENMFWYRQDPGLGLRLIYFSYDVKMKEKGDIPEGYSVSREKKERFSLILESASTNQTSMYLCASSSGGTGWNQPQHFGDGTRLSIL.